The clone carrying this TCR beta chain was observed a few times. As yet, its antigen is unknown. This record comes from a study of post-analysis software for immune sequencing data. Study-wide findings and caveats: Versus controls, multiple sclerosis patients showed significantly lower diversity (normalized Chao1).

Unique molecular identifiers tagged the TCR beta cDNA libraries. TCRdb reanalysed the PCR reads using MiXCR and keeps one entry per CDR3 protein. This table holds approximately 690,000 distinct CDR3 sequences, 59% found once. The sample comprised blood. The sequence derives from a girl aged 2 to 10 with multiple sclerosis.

The CDR3 reads CSARAPGGNEQYF. The CDR3 DNA sequence: TGCAGTGCTAGAGCCCCAGGGGGCAACGAGCAGTACTTC. This sequence joins TRBV20-1 and TRBJ2-5; 8 bases line up with TRBD1. TRBJ2-7 matches the DNA end more closely, so the J call is doubtful. This CDR3 spans 13 amino acids. CDR1 DFQATT and CDR2 SNEGSKA come from the germline V gene (reference sequence).